This TCR beta chain was sequenced during a study of blood T cells in healthy people across ages (dated by TCRdb to the mid-2010s). In terms of the full investigation: In model experiments, roughly one uniquely barcoded TCR beta cDNA molecule per two T cells was captured by template switching. To track age-related changes in TCR beta repertoire diversity, the study relied on deep sequencing normalized with unique cDNA molecular identifiers. Four age groups were formed from the donors: young (average approximately 16 years), middle-aged (approximately 42), aged (approximately 60) and long-lived (approximately 78). To avoid experimental bias, donors of different ages were distributed randomly across sequencing lanes. Using the same blood draw, the study looked at two additional independent replicas of 1 million unique cDNA reads for two donors, one aged 18 to 30 and the other aged 80 or older. The paper as a whole reports these results and caveats: Donor CMV infection status was unknown, potentially confounding age-related changes in expanded clonotypes. Total diversity estimates from one million sequenced T cells were considered lower bounds and underestimates. Compared with the aged group, the long-lived group had more naive CD4+ T cells, fewer expanded clones and increased TCR diversity, a pattern suggesting age selection. A strong correlation was found between observed TCR beta diversity and the percentage of naive T cells measured by flow cytometry. Conclusive comparison of naive and antigen-experienced compartments was prevented by the profiling of bulk unsorted PBMCs. Observed TCR beta diversity per million T cells fell roughly linearly with age, and a significant reduction was already apparent by age approximately 40.

The donors were some 39 Caucasian individuals from Russia, aged roughly 6 to 100 years, who were systemically healthy. Each donor gave approximately 9.3 milliliters of peripheral blood, collected into EDTA-treated Vacutainer tubes. Ficoll-Paque density-gradient centrifugation was used to isolate PBMCs, with at least 7 million per sample. Trizol reagent was used to extract total RNA from the PBMCs, yielding at least 6 micrograms per sample. For every donor, an aliquot of PBMCs went through flow cytometry to measure the percentages of naive CD45RAhigh/CD27high T cells. Libraries were prepared through 5' RACE. Sequencing was performed on an Illumina HiSeq 2500. A second PCR of roughly 6 to 11 cycles was run with a J-beta primer mix and a sample-barcoded 5' primer. A template-switch 5' adaptor carrying 12 random nucleotides introduced a unique molecular identifier onto each TCR beta cDNA molecule. Each sample yielded at least 2.5 million CDR3-containing paired-end reads. First-strand cDNA was synthesized from all RNA with the Mint cDNA synthesis kit, primed by a TRBC-specific oligonucleotide. After uracil-DNA glycosylase treatment, a first 18-cycle PCR used universal primers M1SS and BC2_uni_R on all cDNA. The authors processed their data as follows. For normalization, 1 million high-quality reads were randomly selected from each sample, with every read carrying a distinct molecular identifier. Instead of being binned into consensus sequences, reads that shared molecular identifiers were thrown out. MiTCR, with a Q25 quality threshold and the strictest error-elimination algorithm, was used for CDR3 identification, clonotype clustering and error correction. Lower-bound total TCR beta diversity was estimated with a nonparametric unseen species model using Euler transformation. TCRdb reanalyzed the raw reads on its own, using fastp at Q25 for trimming and MiXCR for clone calling, and kept in-frame beta chains. Entries are consolidated by CDR3 protein sequence, retaining the most common genes and DNA. The authors' filters were not applied to this entry. The sample includes about 680,000 distinct CDR3 sequences, with around 48% observed a single time. The ten largest clones add up to under 35% of the sample.

V was cut back by 3 bases and J by 6 bases, leaving a gap of 6 bases between them. The CDR3 runs 12 amino acids, cysteine and phenylalanine included. CDR3 DNA only is kept here, 36 bases in frame from base 1. This clonotype was seen more than once but under ten times. Which antigen it targets is not known. There are no base qualities to consult, and no much larger clone falls within one base. This TCR came from a woman aged 55-70 years in good health. Sequencing was carried out using blood. Recombination connected TRBV12-3 or TRBV12-4 to TRBJ2-1; the D gene cannot be named for sure. CDR3 region: CASSFGPNEQFF. In nucleotides, the sequence is TGTGCCAGCAGTTTTGGGCCCAATGAGCAGTTCTTC.